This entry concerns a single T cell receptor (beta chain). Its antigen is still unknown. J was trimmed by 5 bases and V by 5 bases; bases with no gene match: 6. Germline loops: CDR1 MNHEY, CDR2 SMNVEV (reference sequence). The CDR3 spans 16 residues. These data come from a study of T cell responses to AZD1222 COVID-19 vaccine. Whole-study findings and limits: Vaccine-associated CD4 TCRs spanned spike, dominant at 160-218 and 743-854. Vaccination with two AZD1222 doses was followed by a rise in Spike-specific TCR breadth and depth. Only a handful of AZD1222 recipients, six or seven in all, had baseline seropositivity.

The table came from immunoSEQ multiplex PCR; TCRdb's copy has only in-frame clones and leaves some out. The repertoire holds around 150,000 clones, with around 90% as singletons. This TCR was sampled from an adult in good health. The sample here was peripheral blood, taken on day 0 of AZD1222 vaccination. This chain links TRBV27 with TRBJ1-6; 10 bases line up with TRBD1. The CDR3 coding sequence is TGTGCCAGCAGTCCGAGGACAGGGGGACATAATTCACCCCTCCACTTT. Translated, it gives CASSPRTGGHNSPLHF.